This entry concerns a single TCR beta chain. The source of the sample is a study of sequential checkpoint blockade in melanoma. The treatment is: randomized to nivolumab then ipilimumab (arm A) or the reverse (arm B). Generated by immunoSEQ multiplex PCR, the TCRdb table keeps only in-frame clones and is missing some. Of fewer than 20,000 clones in the sample, approximately 77% were seen once. The germline CDR1 and CDR2 sequences are ENHRY and SYGVKD. CDR3 length: 12 residues. The V end was cut by 10 bases, the J end by 5 bases, with 15 bases between. This material consisted of CD8+ T cells sorted from blood (inferred from file names), taken from a patient given nivolumab and ipilimumab in sequence. The clonotype originates from a human donor with melanoma. The J gene is TRBJ2-7, the V gene TRBV10-3; no reliable D call. This CDR3 reads CATGVMVDEQYF. CDR3 coding DNA: TGTGCCACTGGAGTTATGGTGGACGAGCAGTACTTC.